The 30 T cell receptor beta chains listed next were all sequenced from one sample in a study of cytomegalovirus exposure and HLA in healthy donors. PCR amplification relied on 60 Vbeta primers (plus 13 Jbeta primers). TCRdb's copy holds only in-frame clones and misses some; the assay was immunoSEQ multiplex PCR. Of over 120,000 clones listed, around 86% were seen once; the top ten hold 2.5% to 3.5%. Material for sequencing was PBMCs. The receptors stem from a woman between 25 and 40 years old in good health and CMV-seronegative.

This clone has only one observation. This chain links TRBV4-1 with TRBJ2-2; 9 bases map to TRBD1. The ends lost 4 bases at V and 3 bases at J; junction bases unmatched: 9. The CDR3 is 17 residues long. In germline, CDR1 is MGHRA, CDR2 YSYEKL. CDR3 protein: CASSRKTGGADTGELFF. In nucleotides, the CDR3 is TGCGCCAGCAGCCGGAAAACAGGGGGCGCCGACACCGGGGAGCTGTTTTTT.

This sequence joins TRBV30 and TRBJ2-3, with D perhaps TRBD2 (6 bases). Germline CDR1 reads GTSNPN; CDR2 reads SVGIG (reference sequence). The CDR3 contains 12 residues. The germline V and J ends were trimmed by 5 bases and 5 bases, with 11 bases remaining between them. DNA of the CDR3: TGTGCCTGGCGCGGGGTAGGAGATACGCAGTATTTT. Protein: CAWRGVGDTQYF.

The chain has TRBV4-3 and TRBJ2-1; D might be TRBD2 (6 bases). The CDR3 sequence is 14 residues long. The germline gives CDR1 LGHNA, CDR2 YSLEER. V lost 1 base and J 7 bases, leaving 11 bases between the germline ends. In nucleotides, the CDR3 is TGCGCCAGCAGCCAAGTGGGTAGCGGAAATGAGCAGTTCTTC. It codes for CASSQVGSGNEQFF.

As regards this clone: Relative to the germline gene, one junction end is altered; a read error may explain this. The chain has TRBV7-9 and TRBJ1-1; TRBD1 matches 7 bases. Germline CDR1 SEHNR, CDR2 FQNEAQ (reference sequence). CDR3 length: 14 amino acids. CDR3 sequence: CSSSLGQGGTEAFF. Written as DNA, the CDR3 is TGTTCCAGCAGCTTAGGTCAGGGGGGAACTGAAGCTTTCTTT.

This rearrangement joins TRBV14 to TRBJ2-1; no reliable D call. There are 16 residues in the CDR3. Germline V gives CDR1 SGHDN, CDR2 FVKESK. Trimming cost V 0 bases and J 0 bases, with 9 bases left between them. The CDR3 protein is CASSQDQANSYNEQFF. CDR3 nucleotide sequence: TGTGCCAGCAGCCAAGATCAGGCAAACTCCTACAATGAGCAGTTCTTC.

The chain carries TRBV7-2 and TRBJ2-7, with 7 positions matching TRBD1. V was clipped by 5 bases and J by 2 bases; unmatched bases: 6. The CDR3 has 14 residues. Germline CDR1 SGHTA, CDR2 FQGNSA. CDR3 sequence: CASSIPGQPYEQYF. For the CDR3, the DNA is TGTGCCAGCAGCATACCGGGACAGCCCTACGAGCAGTACTTC. The whole variable domain, remainder taken from reference TRBV7-2 and TRBJ2-7, is GAGVSQSPSNKVTEKGKDVELRCDPISGHTALYWYRQSLGQGLEFLIYFQGNSAPDKSGLPSDRFSAERTGGSVSTLTIQRTQQEDSAVYLCASSIPGQPYEQYFGPGTRLTVT.

This clone was detected only a few times. The chain uses TRBV29-1 and TRBJ1-1; perhaps TRBD1 as D (5 bases). Germline CDR1 reads SQVTM; CDR2 reads ANQGSEA. This CDR3 is 14 amino acids long. V gave up 5 bases and J gave up 5 bases, with 18 bases separating them. Written as DNA, the CDR3 is TGCAGCGTTCTCCCCACGGGGGGTGGAACTGAAGCTTTCTTT. It translates to CSVLPTGGGTEAFF.

The chain employs TRBV27 and TRBJ2-3; 7 positions agree with TRBD2. Germline values: CDR1 MNHEY, CDR2 SMNVEV (reference sequence). V was clipped by 4 bases and J by 1 base; unmatched bases: 2. The length of the CDR3 is 14 residues. The DNA of the CDR3 is TGTGCCAGCAGTTGGGCGGGGGGCACAGATACGCAGTATTTT. Translation gives CASSWAGGTDTQYF.

The V call is TRBV2, the J call TRBJ2-7; 10 positions match TRBD2. Losses at the gene ends were 5 bases for V and 6 bases for J; bases not matched to a gene: 16. The CDR3 totals 17 residues. Per the germline V gene, CDR1 is SNHLY and CDR2 is FYNNEI. The CDR3 reads CASSTPLAGDLFPEQYF. The CDR3 bases are TGTGCCAGCAGTACCCCCCTAGCGGGAGACCTCTTCCCCGAGCAGTACTTC.

The chain uses TRBV5-6 and TRBJ1-3; 8 positions agree with TRBD1. CDR3 length: 16 residues. V shed 1 base, J shed 3 bases, and the junction held 6 bases outside the gene matches. In germline, CDR1 is SGHDT, CDR2 YYEEEE. CDR3 nucleotide sequence: TGTGCCAGCAGCTTGCTGTCCGGACAGGGTGGAAACACCATATATTTT. The encoded protein is CASSLLSGQGGNTIYF.

The V gene is TRBV29-1, the J gene TRBJ1-1; 10 bases are a match to TRBD1. The CDR3 runs to 13 residues. V was clipped by 5 bases and J by 1 base; unmatched bases: 1. Germline-derived CDR1 and CDR2 are SQVTM and ANQGSEA. The CDR3 region is CSVRTGGNTEAFF. The CDR3 nucleotides are TGCAGCGTTCGGACAGGGGGGAACACTGAAGCTTTCTTT.

The CDR3 DNA is TGTGCCAGCAGACAACGACATTCCGCCAAAAACATTCAGTACTTC. This codes for CASRQRHSAKNIQYF. The rearrangement joins TRBV6-5 to TRBJ2-4; the D is unclear. Deletions cut 6 bases from V and 1 base from J, with 13 bases between. The CDR3 is 15 residues long. Germline-derived CDR1 and CDR2 are MNHEY and SVGAGI.

The chain couples TRBV10-2 to TRBJ2-1; the D gene is possibly TRBD2 (5 bases). Germline-derived CDR1 and CDR2 are WSHSY and SAAADI. Trimming removed 0 bases from V and 8 bases from J, with 17 bases in between. The CDR3 spans 16 residues. The CDR3 DNA sequence: TGCGCCAGCAGTGAGTCTGATAGCGAAGGGCGGGATGAGCAGTTCTTC. Translated: CASSESDSEGRDEQFF.

This chain connects TRBV7-2 to TRBJ2-1; D uncertain. The V and J ends lost 1 base and 1 base respectively, with 11 bases between them. From germline, CDR1 is SGHTA and CDR2 FQGNSA. The CDR3 is 16 residues long. CDR3 coding DNA: TGTGCCAGCAGCTTAGTTGGCTCCTTTTCCTACAATGAGCAGTTCTTC. Its protein product is CASSLVGSFSYNEQFF.

This clone was recorded a few times. This chain connects TRBV5-4 to TRBJ1-1, with D possibly being TRBD1 (5 bases). The V end was cut by 3 bases, the J end by 3 bases, with 12 bases between. Germline CDR1 reads SGHNT; CDR2 reads YYREEE (reference sequence). The CDR3 is 14 residues long. The CDR3 here is CASSSPGGDTEAFF. The CDR3 DNA is TGTGCCAGCAGCTCCCCGGGGGGAGACACTGAAGCTTTCTTT.

This sequence joins TRBV7-8 and TRBJ1-2; 9 bases match TRBD1. J was trimmed by 5 bases and V by 4 bases; bases with no gene match: 5. Germline values: CDR1 SGHVS, CDR2 FQNEAQ. CDR3 length: 14 amino acids. CDR3 amino acids: CASSSTGGSYGYTF. CDR3 nucleotides: TGTGCCAGCAGCTCGACAGGGGGAAGTTATGGCTACACCTTC.

This rearrangement joins TRBV19 to TRBJ2-3; D possibly corresponds to TRBD2 (5 bases). Germline CDR1 is LNHDA and CDR2 is SQIVND (reference sequence). The CDR3 is 15 residues long. Trimming removed 0 bases at V and 0 bases at J, with 7 bases between. The CDR3 nucleotides are TGTGCCAGTAGTATAGATCGGGATAGCACAGATACGCAGTATTTT. Translating gives CASSIDRDSTDTQYF.

J is TRBJ2-7 and V is TRBV28, with D possibly TRBD1 on 6 matching bases. The germline V and J ends were trimmed by 5 bases and 7 bases, with 15 bases remaining between them. There are 13 residues in the CDR3. CDR1 is MDHEN, CDR2 SYDVKM, per germline. The CDR3 DNA follows: TGTGCCAGCAGTCAATGGGGGACAATTGAGCAGTACTTC. Its translation: CASSQWGTIEQYF.

The chain carries TRBV19 and TRBJ1-1, with D possibly TRBD1 on 6 matching bases. Germline CDR1 LNHDA, CDR2 SQIVND (reference sequence). V lost 4 bases and J 0 bases, leaving 9 bases between the germline ends. The CDR3 extends over 14 amino acids. The DNA of the CDR3 is TGTGCCAGTAGTACACAGGGTTTGAACACTGAAGCTTTCTTT. This translates into CASSTQGLNTEAFF.

The rearrangement uses TRBV5-6 and TRBJ2-5, with a tentative D call TRBD2 (5 bases). V was cut by 4 bases and J by 4 bases, with 14 bases left in between. The CDR3 length is 14 residues. Germline CDR1 and CDR2: SGHDT and YYEEEE. The CDR3 spells CASSRGGRRETQYF. CDR3 sequence (DNA): TGTGCCAGCAGCCGAGGAGGTCGGCGAGAGACCCAGTACTTC.

CDR3: CASSSRQGASVTQYF. CDR3 nucleotides: TGTGCCAGCAGCTCAAGACAGGGGGCTTCAGTTACGCAGTATTTT. This chain links TRBV7-9 with TRBJ2-3, with 10 bases fitting TRBD1. This CDR3 is built from 15 residues. Germline V lookup: CDR1 SEHNR, CDR2 FQNEAQ (reference sequence). Unmatched junction bases numbered 9, after V lost 4 bases and J lost 8 bases.

V gene TRBV30 combines with J gene TRBJ2-7; TRBD1 agrees at 8 bases. The V segment lost 5 bases and the J segment 2 bases; nucleotides outside the gene matches: 5. The germline gives CDR1 GTSNPN, CDR2 SVGIG (reference sequence). The CDR3 length is 13 residues. The CDR3 DNA sequence: TGTGCCTGGTCCCGGGACAGGACCTACGAGCAGTACTTC. As protein: CAWSRDRTYEQYF.

The chain links TRBV4-2 to TRBJ2-2; tentatively, D is TRBD2 (7 bases). The CDR3 covers 15 residues. Germline loops: CDR1 LGHNA, CDR2 YNFKEQ. Deletions cut 0 bases from V and 7 bases from J, with 12 bases between. The CDR3 region is CASSQDGGGVGELFF. In DNA form, the CDR3 reads TGTGCCAGCAGCCAAGATGGGGGGGGCGTCGGGGAGCTGTTTTTT.

This rearrangement joins TRBV5-1 to TRBJ1-6; unclear D gene. The CDR3 is 14 amino acids. The V and J ends lost 0 bases and 8 bases respectively, with 9 bases between them. Germline lookup yields CDR1 SGHRS and CDR2 YFSETQ. The CDR3 coding sequence is TGCGCCAGCAGCTTGGGACAAGGTGATTCACCCCTCCACTTT. As protein: CASSLGQGDSPLHF.

The J gene is TRBJ2-7, the V gene TRBV6-4; TRBD1 aligns across 9 bases. Germline V gene lookup returns CDR1 MRHNA and CDR2 SNTAGT. This CDR3 region has 15 residues. The junction had 14 bases not matched to a gene; V was cut back by 10 bases and J by 4 bases. The CDR3 nucleotides read TGTGCCACGCGCGTACAACAGGGGGCTGGGTACGAGCAGTACTTC. This encodes CATRVQQGAGYEQYF.

This clone has just one count. The chain couples TRBV19 to TRBJ1-2; 9 bases fit TRBD1. The CDR3 contains 13 residues. The V gene end was trimmed by 2 bases and the J gene end by 6 bases; junction bases not matched to a gene: 1. Germline values: CDR1 LNHDA, CDR2 SQIVND (reference sequence). The CDR3 DNA reads TGTGCCAGTAGTATAACAGGGGGCGATGGCTACACCTTC. Translation: CASSITGGDGYTF.

The chain combines TRBV7-9 with TRBJ2-1, with 10 bases matching TRBD1. The CDR3 runs 18 residues. Germline values: CDR1 SEHNR, CDR2 FQNEAQ (reference sequence). V lost 1 base, J lost 2 bases, and 8 bases stayed unmatched. CDR3 sequence (DNA): TGTGCCAGCAGCTTAGGGTTCTCCGGGACAGGGGCCTACAATGAGCAGTTCTTC. Translating gives CASSLGFSGTGAYNEQFF.

The J gene is TRBJ1-2, the V gene TRBV19; no clear D. The germline V gene has CDR1 LNHDA and CDR2 SQIVND (reference sequence). Trimming removed 0 bases from V and 4 bases from J, with 12 bases in between. The CDR3 is 15 amino acids. CDR3 sequence: CASSIEANRGYGYTF. CDR3 bases: TGTGCCAGTAGTATAGAGGCGAATCGGGGCTATGGCTACACCTTC.

This clone was seen only a few times. The chain links TRBV5-1 to TRBJ2-7; 8 bases fit TRBD1. Looked up from germline, CDR1 is SGHRS and CDR2 is YFSETQ. The CDR3 consists of 16 residues. V dropped 3 bases and J dropped 0; count of bases not matched to a gene: 8. Written as DNA, the CDR3 is TGCGCCAGCAGCTCGGCAGGGGGCGAGAGCTCCTACGAGCAGTACTTC. Translating it yields CASSSAGGESSYEQYF.

CDR3 protein: CASSLGQGHLQKLFF. CDR3 nucleotides: TGTGCCAGCAGCCTCGGACAGGGTCACCTCCAAAAACTGTTTTTT. V usage is TRBV7-9 and J usage is TRBJ1-4; 8 bases fit TRBD1. V lost 5 bases to trimming and J lost 9 bases; unmatched junction nucleotides: 11. The germline V gene encodes CDR1 SEHNR and CDR2 FQNEAQ (reference sequence). The CDR3 extends over 15 amino acids.